This T cell receptor beta chain derives from a study of blood T cell repertoires in COVID-19. Study details: Spain, Italy and the United States supplied samples that represented acute and convalescent COVID-19. T cells, B-cell-depleted T cells, or PBMCs supplied cDNA or gDNA.

The CDR3 spans 15 residues. Trimming shortened V by 7 bases and J by 5 bases, and 21 bases separated the two germline ends. CDR1 is SGHRS, CDR2 YFSETQ, per germline. Methods used by the authors: Estimated nucleated cell counts came from reference gene primer amplification. Sequenced by immunoSEQ multiplex PCR; TCRdb stores in-frame clones only, minus some. V, J and clone size reflect that table, while D and trimming were determined from the DNA. The sample consists of over 80,000 clones, about four fifths of them appearing once. The gene calls are TRBV5-1 and TRBJ2-5, with D possibly TRBD2 on 7 matching bases. The sequencing input was peripheral blood. The TCR comes from a woman aged 60-75 years with acute or convalescent COVID-19. CDR3 nucleotides: TGCGCCAGCCAAGGGGGGGCAGCCGACGGGGAGACCCAGTACTTC. Translated, it gives CASQGGAADGETQYF.